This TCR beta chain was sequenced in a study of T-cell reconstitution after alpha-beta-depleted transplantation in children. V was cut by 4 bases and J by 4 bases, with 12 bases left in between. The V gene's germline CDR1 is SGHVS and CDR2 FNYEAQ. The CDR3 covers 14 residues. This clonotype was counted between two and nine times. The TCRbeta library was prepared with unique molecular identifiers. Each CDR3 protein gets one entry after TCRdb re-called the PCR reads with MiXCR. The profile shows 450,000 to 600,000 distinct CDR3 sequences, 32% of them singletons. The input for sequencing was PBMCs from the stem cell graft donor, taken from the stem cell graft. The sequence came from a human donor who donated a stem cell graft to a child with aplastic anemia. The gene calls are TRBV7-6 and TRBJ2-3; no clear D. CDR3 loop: CASSYSSLADTQYF. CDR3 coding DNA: TGTGCCAGCAGCTATAGTTCCTTAGCAGATACGCAGTATTTT. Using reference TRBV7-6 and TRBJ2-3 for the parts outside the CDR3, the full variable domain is GAGVSQSPRYKVTKRGQDVALRCDPISGHVSLYWYRQALGQGPEFLTYFNYEAQQDKSGLPNDRFSAERPEGSISTLTIQRTEQRDSAMYRCASSYSSLADTQYFGPGTRLTVL.